The 16 T cell receptor beta chains below come from one sample, sequenced in a study of blood T cell repertoires in COVID-19. Assay: immunoSEQ multiplex PCR; the TCRdb copy retains only in-frame clones and omits some. The sample lists around 370,000 clones, approximately 90% occurring once. Material: PBMCs or T cells enriched from blood (not recorded which). These receptors all stem from a young woman who had recovered from COVID-19.

For this clone: The same CDR3 arises from other DNA sequences in this sample as well. The rearrangement joins TRBV6-1 to TRBJ2-1, with 8 bases identical to TRBD2. Germline loops: CDR1 MNHNS, CDR2 SASEGT. This CDR3 has 15 residues. The V segment lost 3 bases and the J segment 4 bases; nucleotides outside the gene matches: 5. CDR3 sequence reads: CASSESGGVYNEQFF. CDR3 nucleotide sequence: TGTGCCAGCAGTGAGAGCGGGGGAGTATACAATGAGCAGTTCTTC.

This clone has a handful of counts. This chain uses TRBV5-1 with TRBJ1-2; the match to TRBD1 covers 8 bases. V dropped 4 bases and J dropped 2; count of bases not matched to a gene: 4. The CDR3 totals 14 residues. In germline, CDR1 is SGHRS, CDR2 YFSETQ. CDR3 residues: CASSGGDRNYGYTF. The DNA of the CDR3 is TGCGCCAGCAGCGGGGGGGACAGGAACTATGGCTACACCTTC. Complete variable domain (other parts from reference TRBV5-1 and TRBJ1-2): KAGVTQTPRYLIKTRGQQVTLSCSPISGHRSVSWYQQTPGQGLQFLFEYFSETQRNKGNFPGRFSGRQFSNSRSEMNVSTLELGDSALYLCASSGGDRNYGYTFGSGTRLTVV.

V is TRBV7-2 and J is TRBJ2-5; D gene unclear. The germline CDR1 and CDR2 sequences are SGHTA and FQGNSA. V lost 2 bases and J 2 bases, leaving 6 bases between the germline ends. This CDR3 contains 13 residues. CDR3 sequence reads: CASSLQIQETQYF. As DNA, the CDR3 is TGTGCCAGCAGCTTACAGATACAAGAGACCCAGTACTTC.

V and J are TRBV9 and TRBJ2-7; perhaps TRBD1 as D (6 bases). The CDR3 is made up of 16 amino acids. With 4 bases removed from V and 0 bases from J, the gap between germline ends came to 17 bases. CDR1 is SGDLS and CDR2 is YYNGEE in the germline V gene. The CDR3 nucleotides read TGTGCCAGCAGCCCAAAGCAGGGGCCTAGCTCCTACGAGCAGTACTTC. This sequence encodes CASSPKQGPSSYEQYF.

V is TRBV7-9 and J is TRBJ1-3; D is uncertain. This CDR3 has 15 residues. Per germline, CDR1 SEHNR and CDR2 FQNEAQ (reference sequence). The V end lost 0 bases, the J end lost 4 bases, and 10 bases lay between the germline ends. CDR3 residues: CASSLALARGNTIYF. CDR3 bases: TGTGCCAGCAGCTTAGCGCTGGCAAGAGGAAACACCATATATTTT.

DNA of the CDR3: TGTGCCAGCAGCTACGGGACAGGGGCCTACGAGCAGTACTTC. It translates to CASSYGTGAYEQYF. The chain uses TRBV5-5 and TRBJ2-7; 10 positions agree with TRBD1. The length of the CDR3 is 14 residues. The V segment lost 3 bases and the J segment 2 bases; nucleotides outside the gene matches: 2. Germline lookup yields CDR1 SGHKS and CDR2 YYEKEE (reference sequence). The complete variable domain, with remaining parts taken from reference TRBV5-5 and TRBJ2-7, reads DAGVTQSPTHLIKTRGQQVTLRCSPISGHKSVSWYQQVLGQGPQFIFQYYEKEERGRGNFPDRFSARQFPNYSSELNVNALLLGDSALYLCASSYGTGAYEQYFGPGTRLTVT.

The V and J genes are TRBV4-3 and TRBJ1-5; no definite D call. The V end lost 1 base, the J end lost 8 bases, and 12 bases lay between the germline ends. CDR1 is LGHNA and CDR2 is YSLEER in the germline V gene. This CDR3 contains 14 residues. CDR3 protein: CASSQGPVAEPQHF. DNA for the CDR3: TGCGCCAGCAGCCAAGGTCCGGTAGCGGAGCCCCAGCATTTT.

CDR3 DNA: TGTGCCAGCAGCCCTATCCCCTCCGCCGGGGAGCTGTTTTTT. Translating gives CASSPIPSAGELFF. The chain is built from TRBV6-4 and TRBJ2-2; D is undetermined. This CDR3 has 14 amino acids. V lost 6 bases, J lost 6 bases, and 14 bases lay in between. Germline assignment: CDR1 MRHNA and CDR2 SNTAGT.

The chain has TRBV7-2 and TRBJ1-4; D is unresolved. Looked up from germline, CDR1 is SGHTA and CDR2 is FQGNSA. The length of the CDR3 is 15 residues. Trimming cost V 5 bases and J 8 bases, with 18 bases left between them. In nucleotides, the CDR3 is TGTGCCAGCAGCAATAGGAGTCGGCCTTGGGAAAAACTGTTTTTT. Its protein product is CASSNRSRPWEKLFF.

The genes are TRBV28 and TRBJ1-2; 9 bases agree with TRBD1. The germline gives CDR1 MDHEN, CDR2 SYDVKM. The CDR3 covers 15 residues. The V gene end was trimmed by 6 bases and the J gene end by 6 bases; junction bases not matched to a gene: 11. The CDR3 protein is CASRTGTGFSDGYTF. CDR3 sequence (DNA): TGTGCCAGCAGAACCGGGACAGGGTTTTCGGATGGCTACACCTTC.

The chain recombines TRBV5-1 with TRBJ1-2; TRBD1 agrees at 7 bases. The CDR3 is made up of 14 amino acids. V dropped 5 bases and J dropped 4; count of bases not matched to a gene: 8. CDR1 SGHRS and CDR2 YFSETQ come from the germline V gene. The CDR3 nucleotides are TGCGCCAGCAGGTCCCCGGGACAGTCCTATGGCTACACCTTC. Translated: CASRSPGQSYGYTF.

The chain is built from TRBV9 and TRBJ1-2; 8 nucleotides match TRBD1. The germline V gene encodes CDR1 SGDLS and CDR2 YYNGEE. The length of the CDR3 is 16 residues. V gave up 1 base and J gave up 6 bases; unmatched junction bases: 11. The CDR3 loop is CASSVNPGQVYDGYTF. The CDR3, as DNA: TGTGCCAGCAGCGTAAACCCGGGACAGGTTTACGATGGCTACACCTTC.

This clone was found many times. The chain combines TRBV4-1 with TRBJ2-1; 12 nucleotides align to TRBD2. The V and J ends lost 2 bases and 7 bases, in that order; junction bases with no gene match: 6. Germline V gene data show CDR1 as MGHRA and CDR2 as YSYEKL. The CDR3 sequence is 16 residues long. The CDR3 nucleotides read TGCGCCAGCAGCCAAATACTAGCGGGGGGCTTGAATGAGCAGTTCTTC. The encoded protein is CASSQILAGGLNEQFF.

The chain carries TRBV3-1 (or the pseudogene TRBV3-2) and TRBJ1-2; perhaps TRBD1 as D (5 bases). The V end was cut by 2 bases, the J end by 8 bases, with 12 bases between. From germline, CDR1 is LGHDT and CDR2 YNNKEL (reference sequence). There are 13 residues in the CDR3. The CDR3 protein is CASSQRGTEGYTF. CDR3 nucleotide sequence: TGTGCCAGCAGCCAAAGGGGAACGGAGGGCTACACCTTC.

V gene TRBV6-5 combines with J gene TRBJ1-2; 9 nucleotides line up with TRBD1. The germline gives CDR1 MNHEY, CDR2 SVGAGI. With 8 bases clipped from V and 3 bases from J, the junction kept 1 base outside the gene matches. The CDR3 has 12 amino acids. This CDR3 reads CASGQGYYGYTF. For the CDR3, the DNA is TGTGCCAGCGGACAGGGGTACTATGGCTACACCTTC.

The chain carries TRBV7-9 and TRBJ2-2, with 8 positions matching TRBD1. V gave up 5 bases and J gave up 6 bases; unmatched junction bases: 11. Germline assignment: CDR1 SEHNR and CDR2 FQNEAQ (reference sequence). There are 16 residues in the CDR3. CDR3 nucleotide sequence: TGTGCCAGCAGCCTGGACAGGGTCTCTCCGTCCGGGGAGCTGTTTTTT. This codes for CASSLDRVSPSGELFF.